A selection of T cell receptor beta chains follows, all from one sample in a study of tumor and adjacent non-tumor tissue in lung cancer. TCRdb itself ran the multiplex PCR reads through MiXCR, one entry per CDR3 protein. This table has about 200,000 distinct CDR3 sequences, 60% to 85% appearing once. The specimen sequenced was lung tumor tissue. The source of these receptors is a man aged 55 to 70 with non-small cell lung cancer. The CDR3 runs from the conserved cysteine through the conserved F or W. A D gene is named only where the DNA matches it firmly. Expanded clones are given a class, and other clones once, few, many or no size at all.

CDR3aa,CDR3nt,d_gene,v_gene,abundance,j_gene,len
CASSLQRPLAPQNEQFF,TGTGCCAGCAGCTTACAGCGCCCCCTCGCCCCCCAAAATGAGCAGTTCTTC,-,TRBV7-9,-,TRBJ2-1,17
CSVESRNTGELFF,TGCAGCGTTGAATCCAGGAACACCGGGGAGCTGTTTTTT,-,TRBV29-1,-,TRBJ2-2,13
CASREDSLIGPQHF,TGTGCCAGCAGGGAGGACAGCCTGATTGGGCCCCAGCATTTT,-,TRBV12-3/TRBV12-4,few,TRBJ1-5,14
CASSSGTGLGSLLHF,TGTGCCAGCAGCTCGGGGACAGGGCTGGGTTCACTCCTCCACTTT,TRBD1,TRBV5-5,-,TRBJ1-6,15
CSASTPHFSGLLDGPQHF,TGCAGTGCTAGTACCCCACACTTCTCGGGACTGCTCGATGGGCCCCAGCATTTT,-,TRBV20-1,-,TRBJ1-5,18
CASSGGGWRVRYEHFF,TGTGCCAGCAGTGGGGGCGGGTGGCGCGTACGATATGAGCATTTCTTC,-,TRBV6-2/TRBV6-3,-,TRBJ2-1,16
CASKRQGASDTQYF,TGTGCCAGCAAGAGGCAGGGGGCTTCGGATACGCAGTATTTT,TRBD1,TRBV12-3/TRBV12-4,-,TRBJ2-3,14
CSARGGGSSYNSPLHF,TGCAGTGCTAGAGGAGGGGGGAGCTCCTATAATTCACCCCTCCACTTT,-,TRBV20-1,many,TRBJ1-6,16
CASSDATSGLHEQFF,TGTGCCAGCAGTGATGCTACTAGCGGTCTACATGAGCAGTTCTTC,TRBD2,TRBV6-1,-,TRBJ2-1,15
CASSPRDHTEAFF,TGTGCCAGCAGCCCCAGGGACCACACTGAAGCTTTCTTT,-,TRBV12-3/TRBV12-4,few,TRBJ1-1,13
CSASSGLNSEAFF,TGCAGTGCTAGCAGCGGGCTAAACAGTGAAGCTTTCTTT,-,TRBV20-1,-,TRBJ1-1,13
CASSSSSAGGVSNEQFF,TGTGCCAGCAGCTCCTCGAGCGCGGGGGGGGTAAGTAATGAGCAGTTCTTC,TRBD2,TRBV11-3,many,TRBJ2-1,17
CASSVLAGETDTQYF,TGTGCCAGCAGTGTACTAGCGGGGGAAACAGATACGCAGTATTTT,TRBD2,TRBV11-2,-,TRBJ2-3,15
CASSLVRRASGGNSYNEQFF,TGTGCCAGCAGCTTAGTTCGGAGGGCTAGCGGGGGGAACTCCTACAATGAGCAGTTCTTC,TRBD2,TRBV7-9,-,TRBJ2-1,20